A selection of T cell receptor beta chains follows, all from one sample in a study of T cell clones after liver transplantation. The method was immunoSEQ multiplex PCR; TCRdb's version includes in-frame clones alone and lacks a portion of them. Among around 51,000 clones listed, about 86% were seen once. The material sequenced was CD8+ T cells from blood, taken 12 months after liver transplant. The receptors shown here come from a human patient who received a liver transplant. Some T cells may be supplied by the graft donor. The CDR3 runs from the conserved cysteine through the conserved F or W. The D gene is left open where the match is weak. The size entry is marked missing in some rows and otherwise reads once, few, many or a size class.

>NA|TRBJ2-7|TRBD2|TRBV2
CASSEGLAGGTEQYF
TGTGCCAGCAGTGAAGGACTAGCGGGAGGTACCGAGCAGTACTTC
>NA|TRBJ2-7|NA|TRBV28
CASSFSGQFYEQYF
TGTGCCAGCAGTTTCTCCGGACAGTTCTACGAGCAGTACTTC
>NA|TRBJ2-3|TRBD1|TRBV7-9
CASSYGDRSTDTQYF
TGTGCCAGCAGCTATGGGGACAGGTCCACAGATACGCAGTATTTT
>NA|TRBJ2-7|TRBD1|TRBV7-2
CASSPTGTGGNYEQYF
TGTGCCAGCAGCCCGACCGGGACAGGGGGGAACTACGAGCAGTACTTC
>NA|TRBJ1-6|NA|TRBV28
CASSLLDRNSPLHF
TGTGCCAGCAGTTTACTAGATCGGAATTCACCCCTCCACTTT
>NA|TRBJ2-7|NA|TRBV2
CASSEVGSNEQYF
TGTGCCAGCAGTGAAGTGGGGAGCAACGAGCAGTACTTC
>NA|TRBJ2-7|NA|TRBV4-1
CASSQGIGQAREQYF
TGCGCCAGCAGCCAAGGAATTGGGCAGGCTCGCGAGCAGTACTTC
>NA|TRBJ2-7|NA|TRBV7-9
CASSSPGLTYEQYF
TGTGCCAGCAGCTCCCCGGGACTTACCTACGAGCAGTACTTC
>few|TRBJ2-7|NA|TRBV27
CASRLGVTQYF
TGTGCCAGCAGACTAGGGGTGACTCAGTACTTC
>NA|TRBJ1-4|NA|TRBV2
CASSEREKLFF
TGTGCCAGCAGTGAACGGGAAAAACTGTTTTTT
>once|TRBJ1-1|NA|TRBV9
CASSFQPGLNTEAFF
TGTGCCAGCAGCTTTCAGCCAGGATTGAACACTGAAGCTTTCTTT
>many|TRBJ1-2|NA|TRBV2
CASFGTPDQGGYTF
TGTGCCAGCTTCGGGACTCCCGATCAAGGAGGCTACACCTTC
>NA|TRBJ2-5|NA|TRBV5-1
CASSLEVGWETQYF
TGCGCCAGCAGCTTGGAAGTGGGCTGGGAGACCCAGTACTTC
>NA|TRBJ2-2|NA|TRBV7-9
CASSLLNTGELFF
TGTGCCAGCAGCTTACTCAACACCGGGGAGCTGTTTTTT
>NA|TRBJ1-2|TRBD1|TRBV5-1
CASSPGTGVIGYGYTF
TGCGCCAGCAGCCCCGGGACAGGGGTTATCGGCTATGGCTACACCTTC